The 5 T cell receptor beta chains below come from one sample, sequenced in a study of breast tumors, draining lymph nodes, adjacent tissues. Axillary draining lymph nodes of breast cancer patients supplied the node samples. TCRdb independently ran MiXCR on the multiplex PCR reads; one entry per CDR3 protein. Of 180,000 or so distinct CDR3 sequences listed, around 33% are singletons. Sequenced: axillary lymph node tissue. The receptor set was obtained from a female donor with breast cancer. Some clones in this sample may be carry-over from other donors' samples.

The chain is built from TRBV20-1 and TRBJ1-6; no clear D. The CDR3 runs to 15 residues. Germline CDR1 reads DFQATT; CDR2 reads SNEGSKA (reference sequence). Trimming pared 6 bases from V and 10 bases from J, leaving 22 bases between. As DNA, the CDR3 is TGCAGTGCAGACCATGGACGGGGAGAAGGGTCACCCCTCCACTTT. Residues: CSADHGRGEGSPLHF.

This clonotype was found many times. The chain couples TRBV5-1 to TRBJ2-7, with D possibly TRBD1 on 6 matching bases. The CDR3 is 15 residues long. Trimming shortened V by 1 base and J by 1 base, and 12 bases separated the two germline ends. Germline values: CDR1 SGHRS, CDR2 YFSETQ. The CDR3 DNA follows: TGCGCCAGCAGCTTGTTGTGGGGGCGGTCCTACGAGCAGTACTTC. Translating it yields CASSLLWGRSYEQYF.

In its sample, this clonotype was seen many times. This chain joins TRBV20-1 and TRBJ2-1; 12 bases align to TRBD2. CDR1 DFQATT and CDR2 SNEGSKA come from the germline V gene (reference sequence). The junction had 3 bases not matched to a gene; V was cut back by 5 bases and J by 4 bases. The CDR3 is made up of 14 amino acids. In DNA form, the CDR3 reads TGCAGTGCTCGGACTAGCGGGAATTACAATGAGCAGTTCTTC. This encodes CSARTSGNYNEQFF.

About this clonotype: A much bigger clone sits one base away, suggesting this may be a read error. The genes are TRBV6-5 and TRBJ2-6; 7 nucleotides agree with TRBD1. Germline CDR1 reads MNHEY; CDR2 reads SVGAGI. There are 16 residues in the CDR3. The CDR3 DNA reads TGTGCCAGCAGTTATGAAGGGGGCCCTGGGGCCAACGCCCTGACTTTC. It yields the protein CASSYEGGPGANALTF.

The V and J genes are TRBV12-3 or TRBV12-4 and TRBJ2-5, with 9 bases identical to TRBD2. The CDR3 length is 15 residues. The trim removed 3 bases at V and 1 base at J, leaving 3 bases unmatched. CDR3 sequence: CASSFAGGPQETQYF. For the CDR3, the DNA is TGTGCCAGCAGTTTCGCGGGAGGGCCCCAAGAGACCCAGTACTTC.